The 23 T cell receptor beta chains reported below all come from one sample, sequenced in a study of PD-1 blockade in mismatch repair-deficient tumors. The protocol was immunoSEQ multiplex PCR, while the TCRdb copy is restricted to in-frame clones and leaves out a portion. The table has more than 85,000 clones, 82% seen once. Sequences were derived from peripheral blood, sampled approximately 36 weeks after starting pembrolizumab. The receptor set was obtained from an adult with mismatch repair-deficient cancer.

The V gene is TRBV4-1, the J gene TRBJ2-7; TRBD2 matches at 10 bases. V lost 5 bases, J lost 6 bases, and 10 bases stayed unmatched. The CDR3 runs to 15 residues. Germline CDR1 reads MGHRA; CDR2 reads YSYEKL. Written as DNA, the CDR3 is TGCGCCAGCAGCGAAGTACGGCTAGCGGGAGCCGAGCAGTACTTC. This sequence encodes CASSEVRLAGAEQYF.

The chain couples TRBV7-2 to TRBJ2-7; D call uncertain. CDR3 length equals 16 residues. The V end was cut by 1 base, the J end by 0 bases, with 13 bases between. The germline V gene has CDR1 SGHTA and CDR2 FQGNSA. Here the CDR3 DNA reads TGTGCCAGCAGCTTAGGTGATTCCCGGAGCTCCTACGAGCAGTACTTC. Protein product: CASSLGDSRSSYEQYF.

J is TRBJ2-3 and V is TRBV11-1; no clear D gene. CDR1 is SGHAT, CDR2 FQDESV, per germline (reference sequence). The V end lost 4 bases, the J end lost 2 bases, and 10 bases lay between the germline ends. This CDR3 has 14 amino acids. Here the CDR3 reads CASSSGTYTDTQYF. CDR3 coding DNA: TGTGCCAGCAGCTCAGGAACCTACACAGATACGCAGTATTTT.

The chain links TRBV11-3 to TRBJ2-1, with 16 bases aligning to TRBD2. The junction had 6 bases not matched to a gene; V was cut back by 5 bases and J by 11 bases. The CDR3 covers 15 residues. Germline CDR1 SGHNT, CDR2 YENEEA. CDR3 sequence (DNA): TGTGCCAGCAGCCTCGGGACTAGCGGGAGGGCCAAGCAGTTCTTC. Translating it yields CASSLGTSGRAKQFF.

This clone is a singleton in its sample. The V and J genes are TRBV6-5 and TRBJ2-5; 7 bases align to TRBD1. Germline V gives CDR1 MNHEY, CDR2 SVGAGI. V dropped 7 bases and J dropped 5; count of bases not matched to a gene: 7. This CDR3 is built from 13 residues. The CDR3 reads CASTPQGTETQYF. CDR3 bases: TGTGCCAGCACTCCACAGGGGACGGAGACCCAGTACTTC.

This clone has just a few counts. V gene TRBV5-4 combines with J gene TRBJ1-5; D is uncertain. Trimming took 0 bases from V and 6 from J, leaving 7 bases between them. There are 13 residues in the CDR3. Per the germline V gene, CDR1 is SGHNT and CDR2 is YYREEE (reference sequence). The CDR3 DNA reads TGTGCCAGCAGCTTGGACGACCGTCAGCCCCAGCATTTT. Its translation: CASSLDDRQPQHF. The full variable domain, with the rest looked up from reference TRBV5-4 and TRBJ1-5, is ETGVTQSPTHLIKTRGQQVTLRCSSQSGHNTVSWYQQALGQGPQFIFQYYREEENGRGNFPPRFSGLQFPNYSSELNVNALELDDSALYLCASSLDDRQPQHFGDGTRLSIL.

V and J are TRBV27 and TRBJ2-1, with TRBD2 matching over 13 bases. V lost 2 bases, J lost 4 bases, and 8 bases stayed unmatched. The CDR3 runs 18 residues. The germline V gene encodes CDR1 MNHEY and CDR2 SMNVEV (reference sequence). The CDR3 DNA follows: TGTGCCAGCAGTTTAATAGGACTAGCGGGAGTCACATACAATGAGCAGTTCTTC. Its translation is CASSLIGLAGVTYNEQFF.

The chain carries TRBV2 and TRBJ2-1, with TRBD1 matching over 7 bases. The CDR3 loop spans 11 amino acids. V was clipped by 7 bases and J by 7 bases; unmatched bases: 1. Germline V gene sequence: CDR1 SNHLY, CDR2 FYNNEI. The CDR3 region is CASTGGNEQFF. Written as DNA, the CDR3 is TGTGCCAGCACAGGGGGAAATGAGCAGTTCTTC.

The chain uses TRBV7-6 and TRBJ2-1, with D maybe TRBD2 (6 bases). Trimming left V 4 bases short and J 5 bases short, with 12 bases between. The CDR3 runs 14 residues. Germline V CDR1 and CDR2: SGHVS, FNYEAQ. CDR3 in DNA: TGTGCCAGCAGCTCGCGCGGGGAGGACAATGAGCAGTTCTTC. Protein: CASSSRGEDNEQFF.

The chain is built from TRBV19 and TRBJ2-1; TRBD1 or TRBD2 may be the D gene (5 bases each). Trimming took 5 bases from V and 8 from J, leaving 10 bases between them. Germline V gene sequence: CDR1 LNHDA, CDR2 SQIVND (reference sequence). The CDR3 has 12 residues. CDR3 loop: CASSFRGYEQFF. The CDR3, as DNA: TGTGCCAGTAGTTTTCGGGGCTATGAGCAGTTCTTC.

This clone came up once. The chain combines TRBV6-6 with TRBJ1-3; no firm D call. Between the trimmed V and J ends, which lost 2 bases and 7 bases, there was a span of 15 bases. Per germline, CDR1 MNHNY and CDR2 SVGAGI (reference sequence). The CDR3 sequence is 15 residues long. The CDR3 is CASSYVGPRGNTIYF. The DNA of the CDR3 is TGTGCCAGCAGTTACGTTGGACCCCGAGGGAACACCATATATTTT.

This clone showed up just once. CDR3 coding DNA: TGTGCCAGCTCACCACCGGCGGGACAGAGCTACGAGCAGTACTTC. Translation: CASSPPAGQSYEQYF. The chain couples TRBV18 to TRBJ2-7, with a weak D call TRBD1 (7 bases). The CDR3 consists of 15 residues. V was clipped by 0 bases and J by 3 bases, with 12 bases between them. Germline V gives CDR1 KGHSH, CDR2 LQKENI.

The chain links TRBV7-9 to TRBJ2-1; D is unresolved. Between the trimmed V and J ends, which lost 3 bases and 1 base, there was a span of 13 bases. This CDR3 comprises 16 residues. Germline V gene lookup returns CDR1 SEHNR and CDR2 FQNEAQ (reference sequence). The CDR3 protein is CASSFLPSSSYNEQFF. CDR3 DNA: TGTGCCAGCAGCTTCCTTCCGTCATCTTCCTACAATGAGCAGTTCTTC.

The chain joins TRBV4-1 to TRBJ2-1; D not certain. V was trimmed by 2 bases and J by 0 bases, leaving 8 bases between them. This CDR3 is built from 15 residues. Germline loops: CDR1 MGHRA, CDR2 YSYEKL. This CDR3 is CASSQLGLSYNEQFF. The CDR3 bases are TGCGCCAGCAGCCAACTCGGCCTCTCCTACAATGAGCAGTTCTTC.

The J gene is TRBJ1-1, the V gene TRBV11-2; 11 bases line up with TRBD1. In germline, CDR1 is SGHAT, CDR2 FQNNGV. This CDR3 has 16 amino acids. V gave up 4 bases and J gave up 5 bases; unmatched junction bases: 9. As DNA, the CDR3 is TGTGCCAGCAGCTCTAGGGGGACAGGGGGTGGGACTGAAGCTTTCTTT. This sequence encodes CASSSRGTGGGTEAFF.

V gene TRBV5-5 combines with J gene TRBJ2-7; 13 bases align to TRBD2. Trimming removed 0 bases from V and 4 bases from J; junction bases left unmatched: 1. Germline V gene sequence: CDR1 SGHKS, CDR2 YYEKEE (reference sequence). The CDR3 extends over 15 amino acids. CDR3 sequence reads: CASSLETSGRYEQYF. Here the CDR3 DNA reads TGTGCCAGCAGCTTGGAGACTAGCGGGAGGTACGAGCAGTACTTC. Full variable domain (remainder filled in from reference TRBV5-5 and TRBJ2-7): DAGVTQSPTHLIKTRGQQVTLRCSPISGHKSVSWYQQVLGQGPQFIFQYYEKEERGRGNFPDRFSARQFPNYSSELNVNALLLGDSALYLCASSLETSGRYEQYFGPGTRLTVT.

With regard to this clone: A read error may produce the germline difference seen at one junction end. This CDR3 is CASSLSLAGGEETQYF. CDR3 sequence (DNA): TGTGCTAGCAGCTTATCATTAGCGGGGGGGGAAGAGACCCAGTACTTC. The V gene is TRBV7-7, the J gene TRBJ2-5; 11 bases fit TRBD2. The CDR3 contains 16 residues. Germline CDR1 is SSHAT and CDR2 is FNYEAQ (reference sequence).

The chain links TRBV27 to TRBJ2-3; D might be TRBD2 (6 bases). Trimming took off 6 bases at V and 0 bases at J, with 13 bases between the two ends. This CDR3 comprises 15 residues. The V gene's germline CDR1 is MNHEY and CDR2 SMNVEV (reference sequence). The CDR3: CASSPLAGSTDTQYF. The CDR3, as DNA: TGTGCCAGCAGCCCCCTGGCGGGAAGCACAGATACGCAGTATTTT.

The chain combines TRBV10-1 with TRBJ2-7; 12 bases align to TRBD2. CDR3 size: 17 residues. Unmatched junction bases numbered 18, after V lost 9 bases and J lost 6 bases. Germline V lookup: CDR1 WNHNN, CDR2 SYGVQD (reference sequence). In nucleotides, the CDR3 is TGCGCCAGTCGCCCTCGGACTAGCGGGAATGTAAGCTGCGAGCAGTACTTC. It codes for CASRPRTSGNVSCEQYF.

The rearrangement joins TRBV9 to TRBJ2-7; 12 nucleotides align to TRBD2. The germline V gene encodes CDR1 SGDLS and CDR2 YYNGEE. This CDR3 is 17 amino acids long. V was clipped by 3 bases and J by 5 bases; unmatched bases: 12. CDR3 nucleotide sequence: TGTGCCAGCAGCGCCCGGCTTAGGGCTAGCGGGAGGGACGAGCAGTACTTC. It encodes CASSARLRASGRDEQYF.

This chain joins TRBV5-5 and TRBJ2-7; D is unresolved. Per the germline V gene, CDR1 is SGHKS and CDR2 is YYEKEE (reference sequence). The CDR3 consists of 15 residues. Trimming took 0 bases from V and 2 from J, leaving 12 bases between them. CDR3 protein: CASSLVEYSTYEQYF. CDR3 nucleotides: TGTGCCAGCAGCTTGGTGGAGTACTCTACCTACGAGCAGTACTTC. Together with reference TRBV5-5 and TRBJ2-7, the CDR3 gives the full variable domain: DAGVTQSPTHLIKTRGQQVTLRCSPISGHKSVSWYQQVLGQGPQFIFQYYEKEERGRGNFPDRFSARQFPNYSSELNVNALLLGDSALYLCASSLVEYSTYEQYFGPGTRLTVT.

This clone appeared a single time. The chain recombines TRBV15 with TRBJ1-4; TRBD1 is a possible D gene (5 bases). In germline, CDR1 is LNHNV, CDR2 YYDKDF (reference sequence). Trimming cost V 1 base and J 7 bases, with 10 bases left between them. The CDR3 is 14 residues long. The CDR3 spells CATSRVRGVEKLFF. CDR3 bases: TGTGCCACCAGCAGAGTGCGGGGGGTTGAAAAACTGTTTTTT. Based on the CDR3 plus reference TRBV15 and TRBJ1-4, the full variable domain is DAMVIQNPRYQVTQFGKPVTLSCSQTLNHNVMYWYQQKSSQAPKLLFHYYDKDFNNEADTPDNFQSRRPNTSFCFLDIRSPGLGDTAMYLCATSRVRGVEKLFFGSGTQLSVL.

The chain has TRBV29-1 and TRBJ2-7; 8 bases match TRBD1. This CDR3 region has 13 residues. Germline V gene data show CDR1 as SQVTM and CDR2 as ANQGSEA. The V and J ends lost 2 bases and 6 bases, in that order; junction bases with no gene match: 6. CDR3 loop: CSVEQGAVGEQYF. CDR3 bases: TGCAGCGTTGAACAGGGGGCTGTTGGCGAGCAGTACTTC.